The next 30 T cell receptor beta chains were all read from a single sample in a study of CD8+ T cells in alopecia areata. Sequencing relied on a cDNA template that was reverse transcribed from extracted RNA. Sequencing was performed with immunoSEQ multiplex PCR; in TCRdb, only in-frame clones are kept and a portion is missing. The data show over 30,000 clones, with 60% to 85% seen just once and over 15% held by the top ten. Sequenced material: NKG2D-low CD8+ T cells sorted from blood. Source of these receptors: a human donor with alopecia areata.

In its sample, this clone was seen once. The J gene is TRBJ2-7, the V gene TRBV29-1; TRBD1 aligns across 7 bases. Trimming cost V 2 bases and J 4 bases; bases outside gene matches: 8. From germline, CDR1 is SQVTM and CDR2 ANQGSEA. The CDR3 extends over 14 amino acids. This chain's CDR3 is CSVEFGGRGYEQYF. The CDR3 DNA is TGCAGCGTTGAATTTGGAGGCAGGGGGTACGAGCAGTACTTC.

This clone was detected a few times. The rearrangement links TRBV7-2 to TRBJ2-3; 7 bases match TRBD2. The CDR3 has 18 amino acids. In germline, CDR1 is SGHTA, CDR2 FQGNSA. V dropped 2 bases and J dropped 1; count of bases not matched to a gene: 12. The CDR3 DNA reads TGTGCCAGCAGCTTACTAAGAATGACTAGCTATGGCACAGATACGCAGTATTTT. This encodes CASSLLRMTSYGTDTQYF.

This rearrangement joins TRBV2 to TRBJ2-3; TRBD2 aligns across 11 bases. V lost 1 base to trimming and J lost 6 bases; unmatched junction nucleotides: 6. CDR3 length equals 16 residues. Germline values: CDR1 SNHLY, CDR2 FYNNEI. CDR3 region: CASSEGTSGYFDTQYF. The CDR3 bases are TGTGCCAGCAGTGAAGGGACTAGCGGGTATTTCGATACGCAGTATTTT.

This clone has just a few counts. J is TRBJ2-3 and V is TRBV28, with D perhaps matching TRBD1 or TRBD2 (5 bases each). The CDR3 has 13 amino acids. The germline V and J ends were trimmed by 1 base and 6 bases, with 8 bases remaining between them. From germline, CDR1 is MDHEN and CDR2 SYDVKM. In DNA form, the CDR3 reads TGTGCCAGCAGTTTATCCGGGGCTGATACGCAGTATTTT. Its protein product is CASSLSGADTQYF.

The gene calls are TRBV30 and TRBJ1-1; D is unresolved. Germline V gene lookup returns CDR1 GTSNPN and CDR2 SVGIG (reference sequence). Trimming left V 2 bases short and J 6 bases short, with 7 bases between. CDR3 size: 11 residues. CDR3 loop: CAWSSGPEAFF. The CDR3 bases are TGTGCCTGGAGTTCCGGGCCTGAAGCTTTCTTT.

The rearrangement uses TRBV27 and TRBJ2-7, with no clear D. V was cut by 6 bases and J by 5 bases, with 14 bases left in between. This CDR3 has 13 amino acids. Germline CDR1 reads MNHEY; CDR2 reads SMNVEV (reference sequence). CDR3 sequence (DNA): TGTGCCAGCAGCTTCGGAAGCGCGGACGAGCAGTACTTC. This codes for CASSFGSADEQYF.

The table lists this clone with a count of one. The chain joins TRBV7-2 to TRBJ2-7; unclear D gene. Germline values: CDR1 SGHTA, CDR2 FQGNSA. V lost 0 bases and J lost 3, with 30 bases in between. The CDR3 sequence is 21 residues long. The CDR3 spells CASSLALFGEEVPGGFYEQYF. The CDR3 region has the DNA TGTGCCAGCAGCTTAGCGCTTTTCGGCGAAGAAGTCCCCGGTGGATTCTACGAGCAGTACTTC.

The chain recombines TRBV27 with TRBJ2-1; 9 nucleotides align to TRBD1. This CDR3 spans 16 amino acids. V shed 5 bases and J 8 bases; nucleotides not matched to a gene: 13. Per germline, CDR1 MNHEY and CDR2 SMNVEV (reference sequence). CDR3 DNA: TGTGCCAGCAGTCCTATAACAGGGGGCGGTGTGGATGAGCAGTTCTTC. This encodes CASSPITGGGVDEQFF.

The V gene is TRBV30, the J gene TRBJ1-1; D is uncertain. CDR1 and CDR2 (germline): GTSNPN, SVGIG (reference sequence). The CDR3 sequence is 13 residues long. V was shortened by 2 bases and J by 5 bases, with 12 bases between the two germline ends. The CDR3 is CAWSKGPETEAFF. The CDR3 DNA sequence: TGTGCCTGGAGTAAAGGACCGGAGACTGAAGCTTTCTTT.

In regard to this clone: This CDR3 is also generated by other DNA sequences in the sample. J is TRBJ1-1 and V is TRBV29-1; D gene ambiguous. V was trimmed by 4 bases and J by 4 bases, leaving 10 bases between them. There are 12 residues in the CDR3. Per the germline V gene, CDR1 is SQVTM and CDR2 is ANQGSEA. The DNA of the CDR3 is TGCAGCGTTGGGCGCATGGGCACTGAAGCTTTCTTT. It specifies CSVGRMGTEAFF.

This clone has only a few counts. CDR3 DNA: TGTGCCAGCAGCTACGACTTGGCTAGCGGGAGTTACGAGCAGTACTTC. It is translated as CASSYDLASGSYEQYF. The rearrangement links TRBV7-9 to TRBJ2-7; 10 bases line up with TRBD2. V lost 4 bases to trimming and J lost 4 bases; unmatched junction nucleotides: 10. Germline CDR1 SEHNR, CDR2 FQNEAQ (reference sequence). This CDR3 region has 16 residues.

The chain employs TRBV2 and TRBJ2-2, with TRBD2 as a possible D gene (5 bases). From germline, CDR1 is SNHLY and CDR2 FYNNEI. CDR3 size: 15 residues. Trimming removed 3 bases from V and 4 bases from J, with 12 bases in between. CDR3 sequence: CASSEGAGGTGELFF. The CDR3 DNA reads TGTGCCAGCAGTGAGGGAGCAGGAGGCACCGGGGAGCTGTTTTTT.

The chain joins TRBV30 to TRBJ2-7, with unresolved D. Per germline, CDR1 GTSNPN and CDR2 SVGIG (reference sequence). The V gene lost 0 bases and the J gene lost 0 bases, with 3 bases spanning the gap. The CDR3 runs 12 residues. The CDR3 nucleotides are TGTGCCTGGAGTGTTAGCTCCTACGAGCAGTACTTC. Translated, it gives CAWSVSSYEQYF.

This clone was observed a single time. This chain joins TRBV29-1 and TRBJ2-5, with a possible D match to TRBD1 (5 bases). V was pared by 4 bases and J by 5 bases, with 20 bases between. The length of the CDR3 is 15 residues. Germline CDR1 reads SQVTM; CDR2 reads ANQGSEA. CDR3 sequence: CSVVGDSLNPETQYF. As DNA, the CDR3 is TGCAGCGTTGTAGGGGATTCTCTAAACCCGGAGACCCAGTACTTC.

This chain joins TRBV9 and TRBJ2-2; D is undetermined. The CDR3 loop spans 13 amino acids. Germline V gene data show CDR1 as SGDLS and CDR2 as YYNGEE. Trimming took 0 bases from V and 2 from J, leaving 2 bases between them. For the CDR3, the DNA is TGTGCCAGCAGCGTAGACAACACCGGGGAGCTGTTTTTT. Its protein product is CASSVDNTGELFF.

A note on this clone: The junction shows a germline mismatch at one end, possibly a read error. The rearrangement joins TRBV4-2 to TRBJ2-7; 7 bases align to TRBD2. This CDR3 has 15 amino acids. Germline CDR1 is LGHNA and CDR2 is YNFKEQ. The chain's CDR3 is CASSQGTGGSSEQYF. For the CDR3, the DNA is TGTGCCAGCAGCCAAGGGACCGGGGGGTCCTCCGAGCAGTACTTC.

The chain couples TRBV27 to TRBJ2-2; possibly TRBD2 for D (7 bases). The germline V and J ends were trimmed by 6 bases and 5 bases, with 16 bases remaining between them. Germline-derived CDR1 and CDR2 are MNHEY and SMNVEV (reference sequence). The CDR3 runs 15 residues. CDR3 region: CASSTTGGGTGELFF. The CDR3 nucleotides read TGTGCCAGCAGCACCACGGGGGGCGGAACCGGGGAGCTGTTTTTT.

This chain links TRBV7-9 with TRBJ2-7; 11 nucleotides match TRBD2. This CDR3 has 18 residues. After removal of 0 bases from V and 2 bases from J, the junction contained 9 bases not matched to a gene. Germline CDR1 reads SEHNR; CDR2 reads FQNEAQ (reference sequence). DNA for the CDR3: TGTGCCAGCAGCTTAGCGTCGGCTAGCGGGGGGAACACCTACGAGCAGTACTTC. Translation: CASSLASASGGNTYEQYF. The variable domain in full, completed from reference TRBV7-9 and TRBJ2-7, reads DTGVSQNPRHKITKRGQNVTFRCDPISEHNRLYWYRQTLGQGPEFLTYFQNEAQLEKSRLLSDRFSAERPKGSFSTLEIQRTEQGDSAMYLCASSLASASGGNTYEQYFGPGTRLTVT.

The rearrangement uses TRBV7-9 and TRBJ2-1; D may match TRBD1 or TRBD2 (5 bases each). V was clipped by 4 bases and J by 7 bases, with 14 bases between them. This CDR3 region has 14 residues. Per the germline V gene, CDR1 is SEHNR and CDR2 is FQNEAQ (reference sequence). DNA for the CDR3: TGTGCCAGCAGCTGGGACGGAGGCCCGAATGAGCAGTTCTTC. Its translation is CASSWDGGPNEQFF.

DNA for the CDR3: TGTGCCAGCAGCTTTGGTGACAACTATGGCTACACCTTC. Amino acids: CASSFGDNYGYTF. The J gene is TRBJ1-2, the V gene TRBV7-9, with D uncertain. The germline gives CDR1 SEHNR, CDR2 FQNEAQ (reference sequence). The CDR3 totals 13 residues. Trimming removed 3 bases from V and 2 bases from J, with 7 bases in between.

CDR3 amino acids: CASSGSDRGRLAKNIQYF. In nucleotides, the CDR3 is TGTGCCAGCAGTGGTTCTGACAGGGGGCGTTTGGCCAAAAACATTCAGTACTTC. The rearrangement joins TRBV25-1 to TRBJ2-4; 10 bases map to TRBD1. V shed 4 bases and J 1 base; nucleotides not matched to a gene: 10. The CDR3 contains 18 residues. Germline CDR1 is MGHDK and CDR2 is SYGVNS. Combining the CDR3 with reference TRBV25-1 and TRBJ2-4 gives the whole variable domain EADIYQTPRYLVIGTGKKITLECSQTMGHDKMYWYQQDPGMELHLIHYSYGVNSTEKGDLSSESTVSRIRTEHFPLTLESARPSHTSQYLCASSGSDRGRLAKNIQYFGAGTRLSVL.

A few counts support this clone. The rearrangement links TRBV14 to TRBJ2-1; D is perhaps TRBD1 or TRBD2 (6 bases each). This CDR3 comprises 16 residues. In germline, CDR1 is SGHDN, CDR2 FVKESK. Between the trimmed V and J ends, which lost 5 bases and 2 bases, there was a span of 16 bases. The CDR3 here is CASSTTGALPYNEQFF. CDR3 nucleotide sequence: TGTGCCAGCAGCACTACGGGGGCCCTCCCCTACAATGAGCAGTTCTTC.

The chain has TRBV7-9 and TRBJ2-4, with unresolved D. Germline assignment: CDR1 SEHNR and CDR2 FQNEAQ (reference sequence). The CDR3 has 14 residues. The germline V and J ends were trimmed by 3 bases and 3 bases, with 9 bases remaining between them. CDR3 nucleotide sequence: TGTGCCAGCAGCTTTTCAGATGACAAAAACATTCAGTACTTC. Amino acid sequence: CASSFSDDKNIQYF.

The V gene is TRBV6-5, the J gene TRBJ1-2, with D perhaps matching TRBD1 (5 bases). CDR3 size: 13 residues. Trimming removed 8 bases at V and 7 bases at J, with 17 bases between. CDR1 MNHEY and CDR2 SVGAGI come from the germline V gene. The chain's CDR3 is CASGWGAVAGYTF. DNA of the CDR3: TGTGCCAGCGGTTGGGGCGCGGTGGCTGGCTACACCTTC.

The chain uses TRBV19 and TRBJ2-7; D is unresolved. Per the germline V gene, CDR1 is LNHDA and CDR2 is SQIVND (reference sequence). This CDR3 is built from 14 residues. V was cut by 4 bases and J by 2 bases, with 12 bases left in between. The CDR3 DNA reads as TGTGCCAGTAGTACAGGAAACCCAACCTACGAGCAGTACTTC. Translating it yields CASSTGNPTYEQYF.

The gene calls are TRBV30 and TRBJ2-5; D unresolved. V lost 0 bases, J lost 2 bases, and 10 bases lay in between. This CDR3 has 14 amino acids. Germline V gene data show CDR1 as GTSNPN and CDR2 as SVGIG (reference sequence). This CDR3 is CAWSVGRYQETQYF. CDR3 nucleotide sequence: TGTGCCTGGAGTGTAGGGCGGTATCAAGAGACCCAGTACTTC.

The rearrangement joins TRBV5-4 to TRBJ2-3, with unresolved D. The CDR3 has 16 residues. Germline loops: CDR1 SGHNT, CDR2 YYREEE (reference sequence). V was cut by 0 bases and J by 4 bases, with 15 bases left in between. CDR3 in amino acids: CASSLGSWGTADTQYF. CDR3 sequence (DNA): TGTGCCAGCAGCTTGGGGAGTTGGGGAACTGCAGATACGCAGTATTTT.

The chain carries TRBV29-1 and TRBJ2-7; 7 nucleotides align to TRBD1. In germline, CDR1 is SQVTM, CDR2 ANQGSEA. The CDR3 consists of 15 residues. V lost 4 bases, J lost 3 bases, and 12 bases stayed unmatched. The CDR3 nucleotides read TGCAGCGTTGTTATGGTGGGACAGACGATCTACGAGCAGTACTTC. It translates to CSVVMVGQTIYEQYF.

The chain is built from TRBV19 and TRBJ1-5, with TRBD1 as a possible D gene (6 bases). Germline CDR1 LNHDA, CDR2 SQIVND (reference sequence). This CDR3 is 15 amino acids long. V was clipped by 6 bases and J by 6 bases, with 18 bases between them. As DNA, the CDR3 is TGTGCCAGTAGGATCGGACAGATGTCGACTCAGCCCCAGCATTTT. This encodes CASRIGQMSTQPQHF.

This clone is labeled as medium-sized. The V call is TRBV19, the J call TRBJ2-7, with 9 positions matching TRBD2. Germline V gene sequence: CDR1 LNHDA, CDR2 SQIVND (reference sequence). J was trimmed by 0 bases and V by 1 base; bases with no gene match: 7. The CDR3 contains 17 residues. The CDR3 here is CASSIGLAGPSSYEQYF. As DNA, the CDR3 is TGTGCCAGTAGTATAGGCCTAGCGGGACCAAGCTCCTACGAGCAGTACTTC.